This TCR beta chain was found in a study of graft-versus-host responses after intestinal transplantation. For the study at large: All recipients were transplanted with multivisceral, liver-intestinal, or isolated intestinal grafts. Induction with anti-thymocyte globulin, then tacrolimus and steroids for about 3 years, was given to all recipients.

Germline trimming cut 1 base from V and 2 bases from J; bases unmatched to any gene: 1. CDR3 length equals 14 residues. Germline CDR1 is SGHAT and CDR2 is FQNNGV. Regarding this clone: What it binds is unknown.

Generated by immunoSEQ multiplex PCR, the TCRdb table keeps only in-frame clones and is missing some. The data contain some 83,000 clones, 91% of them seen just once; the ten biggest clones take up nearly 0.1%. Overall study results and limits: GvH clonotypes were identified within recipient marrow, with a subset emerging first in ileum or blood. Peak GvH clone levels in circulation were associated with early post-transplant HvG declines.

The material was unstimulated CD4+ T cells sorted from spleen or lymph node cells, obtained before intestinal transplant. The genes are TRBV11-2 and TRBJ2-7; TRBD2 aligns across 8 bases. This sequence was found in a human donor who received an intestinal transplant. The CDR3, as DNA: TGTGCCAGCAGCTTAGCGGGGGGGCCCTACGAGCAGTACTTC. It translates to CASSLAGGPYEQYF.